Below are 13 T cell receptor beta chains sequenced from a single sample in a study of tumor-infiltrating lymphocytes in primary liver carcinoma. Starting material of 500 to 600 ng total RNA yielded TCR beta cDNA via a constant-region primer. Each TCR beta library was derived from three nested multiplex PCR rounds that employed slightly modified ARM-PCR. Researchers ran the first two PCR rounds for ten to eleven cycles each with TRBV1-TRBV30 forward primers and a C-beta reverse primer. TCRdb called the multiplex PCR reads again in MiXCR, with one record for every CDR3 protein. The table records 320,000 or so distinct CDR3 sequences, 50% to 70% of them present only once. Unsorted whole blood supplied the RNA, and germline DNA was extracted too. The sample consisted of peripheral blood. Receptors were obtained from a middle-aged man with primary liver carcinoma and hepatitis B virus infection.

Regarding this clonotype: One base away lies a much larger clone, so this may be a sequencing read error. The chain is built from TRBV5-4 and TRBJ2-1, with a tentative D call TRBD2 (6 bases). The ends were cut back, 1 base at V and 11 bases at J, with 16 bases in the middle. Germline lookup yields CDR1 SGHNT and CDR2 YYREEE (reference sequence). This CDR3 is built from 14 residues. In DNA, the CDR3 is TGTGCCAGCAGCTTGCCGGGGGAGTGGAATAAGCAGTTCTTC. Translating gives CASSLPGEWNKQFF.

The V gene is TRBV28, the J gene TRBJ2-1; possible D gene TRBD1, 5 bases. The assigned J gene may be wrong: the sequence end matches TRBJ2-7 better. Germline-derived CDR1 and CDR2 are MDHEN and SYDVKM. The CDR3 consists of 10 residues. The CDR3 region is CAIGRGEQYF. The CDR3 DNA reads TGTGCCATAGGAAGGGGTGAGCAGTACTTC.

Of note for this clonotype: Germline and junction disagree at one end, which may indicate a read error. The CDR3 region has the DNA TGTGCCAGCAGGGGGACTAGCGGGAGTAGCGACACCGGGAAGCTGTTTTTT. Translation gives CASRGTSGSSDTGKLFF. J is TRBJ2-2 and V is TRBV12-3 or TRBV12-4; 14 bases match TRBD2. This CDR3 spans 17 amino acids.

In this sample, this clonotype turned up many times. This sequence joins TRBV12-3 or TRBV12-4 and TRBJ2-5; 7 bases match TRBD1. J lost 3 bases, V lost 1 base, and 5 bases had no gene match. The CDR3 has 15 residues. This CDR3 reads CASSLDPGTEETQYF. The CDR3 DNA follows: TGTGCCAGCAGTTTAGACCCCGGGACAGAAGAGACCCAGTACTTC.

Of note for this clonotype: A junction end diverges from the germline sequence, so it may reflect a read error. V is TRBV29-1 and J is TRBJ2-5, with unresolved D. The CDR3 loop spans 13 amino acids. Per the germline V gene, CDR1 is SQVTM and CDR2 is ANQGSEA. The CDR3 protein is CNVDGSEQETQYF. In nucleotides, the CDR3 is TGCAACGTTGACGGCAGTGAGCAAGAGACCCAGTACTTC.

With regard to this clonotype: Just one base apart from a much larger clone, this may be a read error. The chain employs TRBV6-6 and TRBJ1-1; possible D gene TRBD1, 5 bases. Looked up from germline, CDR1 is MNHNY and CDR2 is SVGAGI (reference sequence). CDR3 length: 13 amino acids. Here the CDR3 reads CASRVKGSTEAIF. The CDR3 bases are TGTGCCAGCAGGGTAAAGGGGAGCACTGAAGCTATCTTT.

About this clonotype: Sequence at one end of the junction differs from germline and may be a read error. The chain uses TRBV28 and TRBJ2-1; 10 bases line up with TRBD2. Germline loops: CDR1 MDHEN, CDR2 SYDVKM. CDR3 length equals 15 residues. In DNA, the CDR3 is TGTGTCAGCAGTTCCCCTAGCGGGGGAATCGGTGAGCGGTTCTTC. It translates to CVSSSPSGGIGERFF.

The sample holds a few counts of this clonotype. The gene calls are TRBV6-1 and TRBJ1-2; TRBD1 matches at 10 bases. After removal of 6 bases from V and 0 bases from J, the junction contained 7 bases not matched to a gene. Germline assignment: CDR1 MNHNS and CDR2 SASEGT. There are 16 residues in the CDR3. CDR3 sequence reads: CASRGDRGGPNYGYTF. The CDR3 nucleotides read TGTGCCAGCAGGGGGGACAGGGGAGGCCCTAACTATGGCTACACCTTC.

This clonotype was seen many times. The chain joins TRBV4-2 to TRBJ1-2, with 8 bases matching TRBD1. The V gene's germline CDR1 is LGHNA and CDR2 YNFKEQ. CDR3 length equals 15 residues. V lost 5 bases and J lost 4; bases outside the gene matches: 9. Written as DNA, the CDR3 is TGTGCCAGCAGCTCAGACAGGGGACCCGGCTATGGCTACACCTTC. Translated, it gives CASSSDRGPGYGYTF.

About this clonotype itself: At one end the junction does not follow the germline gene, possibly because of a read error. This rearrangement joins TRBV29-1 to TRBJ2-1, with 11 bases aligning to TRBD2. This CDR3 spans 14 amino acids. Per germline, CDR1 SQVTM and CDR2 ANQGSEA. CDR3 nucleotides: TGCGGCGTCAGGACTAGCGGGTTGGGTAATGAGCAGTTCTTC. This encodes CGVRTSGLGNEQFF.

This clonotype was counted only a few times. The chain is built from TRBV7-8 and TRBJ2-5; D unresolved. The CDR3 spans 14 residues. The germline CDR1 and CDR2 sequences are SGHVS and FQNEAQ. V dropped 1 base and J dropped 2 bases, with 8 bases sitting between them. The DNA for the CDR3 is TGTGCCAGCAGCTTAGACTCTGTACAAGAGACCCAGTACTTC. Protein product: CASSLDSVQETQYF.

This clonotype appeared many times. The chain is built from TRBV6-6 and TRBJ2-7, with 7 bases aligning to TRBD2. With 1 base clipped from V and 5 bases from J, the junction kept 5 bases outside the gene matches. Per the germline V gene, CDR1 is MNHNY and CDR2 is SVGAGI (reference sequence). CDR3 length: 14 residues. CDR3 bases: TGTGCCAGCAGTTACTGGGGGAGGGACGACGAGCAGTACTTC. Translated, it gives CASSYWGRDDEQYF.

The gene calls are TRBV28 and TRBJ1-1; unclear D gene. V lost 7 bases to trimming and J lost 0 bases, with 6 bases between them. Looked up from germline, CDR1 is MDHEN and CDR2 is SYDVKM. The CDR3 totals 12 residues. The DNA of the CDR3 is TGTGCCAGCACCTCGTTGAACACTGAAGCTTTCTTT. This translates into CASTSLNTEAFF.